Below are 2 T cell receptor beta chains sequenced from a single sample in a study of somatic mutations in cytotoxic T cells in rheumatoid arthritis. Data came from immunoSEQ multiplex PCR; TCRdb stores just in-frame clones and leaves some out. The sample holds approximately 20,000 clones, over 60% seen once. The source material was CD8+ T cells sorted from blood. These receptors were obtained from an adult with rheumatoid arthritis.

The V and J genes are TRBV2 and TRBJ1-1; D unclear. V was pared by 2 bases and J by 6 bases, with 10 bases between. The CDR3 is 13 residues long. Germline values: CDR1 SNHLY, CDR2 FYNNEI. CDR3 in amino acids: CASSEIMVAEAFF. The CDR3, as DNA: TGTGCCAGCAGTGAAATAATGGTGGCTGAAGCTTTCTTT.

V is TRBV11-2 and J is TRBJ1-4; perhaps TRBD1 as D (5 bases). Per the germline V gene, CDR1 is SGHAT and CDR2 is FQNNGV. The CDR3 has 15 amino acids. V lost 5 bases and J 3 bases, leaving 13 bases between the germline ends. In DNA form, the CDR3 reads TGTGCCAGCAGCCCAACCAGGGTCCCTAATGAAAAACTGTTTTTT. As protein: CASSPTRVPNEKLFF.